Each of the 5 T cell receptor beta chains below was sequenced from the same sample in a study of long-term antiretroviral therapy in people with HIV. Sequencing relied on immunoSEQ assay v3.0, run at survey level. Produced via immunoSEQ multiplex PCR; TCRdb's table is partial and in-frame only. Here the sample spans tens of thousands of clones, under 90% being singletons. Source: unsorted PBMCs, taken 2.4 years after starting antiretroviral therapy. These receptor sequences come from a man aged 35 to 55 with HIV.

This clone has just a few counts. This chain joins TRBV7-9 and TRBJ1-1, with D uncertain. Germline CDR1 and CDR2: SEHNR and FQNEAQ (reference sequence). V was clipped by 2 bases and J by 1 base, with 8 bases between them. This CDR3 spans 14 amino acids. The CDR3 coding sequence is TGTGCCAGCAGCTTAACAGCCCCGAACACTGAAGCTTTCTTT. Protein sequence: CASSLTAPNTEAFF.

The V and J genes are TRBV5-4 and TRBJ2-6, with D tentatively TRBD1 (6 bases). The V and J ends lost 0 bases and 0 bases respectively, with 7 bases between them. Per germline, CDR1 SGHNT and CDR2 YYREEE (reference sequence). The CDR3 contains 16 residues. The CDR3 region has the DNA TGTGCCAGCAGCTTGGTAGGGGGCTCTGGGGCCAACGTCCTGACTTTC. Protein: CASSLVGGSGANVLTF.

V usage is TRBV6-8 and J usage is TRBJ2-2; 14 bases fit TRBD2. V lost 0 bases, J lost 1 base, and 13 bases stayed unmatched. Germline CDR1 reads MNHGY; CDR2 reads SAAAGT. This CDR3 is built from 22 residues. This CDR3 reads CASSYSRRDPGTSGGNTGELFF. For the CDR3, the DNA is TGTGCCAGCAGTTACTCGAGACGCGACCCAGGGACTAGCGGGGGGAACACCGGGGAGCTGTTTTTT.

This clone has a single count. This chain joins TRBV28 and TRBJ2-7; the D gene is possibly TRBD2 (5 bases). CDR1 is MDHEN, CDR2 SYDVKM, per germline. V was shortened by 4 bases and J by 7 bases, with 26 bases between the two germline ends. CDR3 size: 17 residues. The DNA of the CDR3 is TGTGCCAGCAGTTCGCCTACCGACACTAGAGCTACGTTGGAGCAGTACTTC. Translating it yields CASSSPTDTRATLEQYF.

The CDR3 DNA is TGCGCCAGCAGCCGCTTGGGGACTAGCACAGATACGCAGTATTTT. It is translated as CASSRLGTSTDTQYF. This sequence joins TRBV5-1 and TRBJ2-3; maybe TRBD2 (6 bases). This CDR3 has 15 amino acids. Germline assignment: CDR1 SGHRS and CDR2 YFSETQ. Trimming shortened V by 4 bases and J by 0 bases, and 12 bases separated the two germline ends. Based on the CDR3 plus reference TRBV5-1 and TRBJ2-3, the full variable domain is KAGVTQTPRYLIKTRGQQVTLSCSPISGHRSVSWYQQTPGQGLQFLFEYFSETQRNKGNFPGRFSGRQFSNSRSEMNVSTLELGDSALYLCASSRLGTSTDTQYFGPGTRLTVL.